This T cell receptor (beta chain) was captured in a study of CXCR3-negative and CXCR3-positive naive CD8 T cells. Study results and limitations: Greater hydrophobicity was found in TRB CDR3s of CXCR3-positive naive cells than of CXCR3-negative naive cells. For naive cells, CXCR3-negative and CXCR3-positive subsets had similar TRBV-TRBJ usage; for memory cells, usage differed.

Libraries were UMI-labeled 5' RACE TRB cDNA. TCRdb derives one entry per CDR3 protein from the 5' RACE reads, leaving out DNA. The sample yields around 60,000 distinct CDR3 sequences, of which the top ten take up approximately 0.8%. Notes on this clonotype: Its specificity is not known.

CDR1 and CDR2 from the germline V gene are MNHEY and SMNVEV (reference sequence). This CDR3 contains 18 residues. The TCR sequence derives from a human donor in good health. Some clones in this sample may be carry-over from other donors' samples. This chain joins TRBV27 and TRBJ1-2. Input material: naive CXCR3+ CD8+ T cells from blood. Subset specified: CD45RO-CCR7+CD27+CD95- naive CD8+ T cells expressing CXCR3 (TNR3+). The CDR3 loop reads CASSFLPGLVRPPNSYTF.